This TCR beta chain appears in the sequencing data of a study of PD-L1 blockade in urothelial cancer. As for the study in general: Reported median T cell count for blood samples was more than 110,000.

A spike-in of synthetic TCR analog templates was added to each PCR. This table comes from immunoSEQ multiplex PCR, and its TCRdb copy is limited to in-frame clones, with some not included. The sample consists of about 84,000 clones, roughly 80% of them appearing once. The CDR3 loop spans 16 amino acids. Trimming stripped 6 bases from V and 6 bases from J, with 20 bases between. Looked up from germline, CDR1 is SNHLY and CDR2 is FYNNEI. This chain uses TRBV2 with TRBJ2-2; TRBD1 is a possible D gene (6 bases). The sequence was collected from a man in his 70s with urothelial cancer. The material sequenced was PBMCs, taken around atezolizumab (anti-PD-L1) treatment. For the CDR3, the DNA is TGTGCCAGCAGCGAACAGGGCTTAAGGGTGGCCGGGGAGCTGTTTTTT. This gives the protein CASSEQGLRVAGELFF.